The T cell receptor (beta chain) under discussion was sequenced for a study of CD8 T cells in Susac syndrome. Random hexamers primed reverse transcription of about 0.5 to 1 ug RNA. By means of immunoSEQ multiplex PCR, TCR beta CDR3 spanning 54 Vbeta and 13 Jbeta underwent amplification. TCRdb passed the immunoSEQ multiplex PCR reads through MiXCR, listing each CDR3 protein once. The data show about 290,000 distinct CDR3 sequences, about nine tenths seen once. This clonotype was seen a handful of times. Per the germline V gene, CDR1 is SNHLY and CDR2 is FYNNEI. This CDR3 region has 15 residues. Trimming stripped 4 bases from V and 0 bases from J, with 10 bases between.

The TCR originated in a human donor with multiple sclerosis. The specimen sequenced was CD8+ T cells from PBMCs. This chain uses TRBV2 with TRBJ1-5; D unclear. This chain's CDR3 is CASSAYSSSNQPQHF. The DNA for the CDR3 is TGTGCCAGCAGTGCCTACTCGAGTAGCAATCAGCCCCAGCATTTT.